This entry is about one T cell receptor beta chain. Its antigen is not known. TCRdb's table, derived via immunoSEQ multiplex PCR, lists solely in-frame clones and lacks some. Of 6,500 to 8,500 clones listed, around 85% are singletons. The sample originates from a study of neoadjuvant nivolumab and ipilimumab in lung cancer. Overall study: Patients got nivolumab 3 mg/kg on days 1, 15 and 29; combination added ipilimumab 1 mg/kg day 1.

Trimming pared 7 bases from V and 8 bases from J, leaving 14 bases between. Per the germline V gene, CDR1 is SEHNR and CDR2 is FQNEAQ (reference sequence). The CDR3 length is 12 residues. Study-wide results and limits: TCR clonality did not significantly correlate with pathologic tumor regression. Only two of four nivolumab-treated tumors gained richness and clonality by surgery. Pretherapy blood TCR richness correlated positively with resected tumor richness.

Material: tumor tissue, obtained after neoadjuvant nivolumab, alone or with ipilimumab, at or shortly before surgery. The sequence came from an adult with non-small cell lung cancer. V usage is TRBV7-9 and J usage is TRBJ1-2; D call uncertain. In nucleotides, the CDR3 is TGTGCCAGCACCGGTGGGGAGTTGGGCTACACCTTC. It is translated as CASTGGELGYTF.